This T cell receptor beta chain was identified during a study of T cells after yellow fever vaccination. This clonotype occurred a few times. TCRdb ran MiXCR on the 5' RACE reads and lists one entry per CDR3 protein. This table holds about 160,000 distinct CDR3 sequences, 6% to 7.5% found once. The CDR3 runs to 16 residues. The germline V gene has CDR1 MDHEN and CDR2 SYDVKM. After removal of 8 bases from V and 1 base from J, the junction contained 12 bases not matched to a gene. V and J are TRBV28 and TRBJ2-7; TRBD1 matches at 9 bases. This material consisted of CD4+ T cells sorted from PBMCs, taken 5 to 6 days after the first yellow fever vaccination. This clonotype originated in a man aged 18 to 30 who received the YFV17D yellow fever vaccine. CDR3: CASGSLWGQGSYEQYV. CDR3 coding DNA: TGTGCCAGCGGGTCACTGTGGGGACAGGGATCCTACGAGCAGTACGTC.